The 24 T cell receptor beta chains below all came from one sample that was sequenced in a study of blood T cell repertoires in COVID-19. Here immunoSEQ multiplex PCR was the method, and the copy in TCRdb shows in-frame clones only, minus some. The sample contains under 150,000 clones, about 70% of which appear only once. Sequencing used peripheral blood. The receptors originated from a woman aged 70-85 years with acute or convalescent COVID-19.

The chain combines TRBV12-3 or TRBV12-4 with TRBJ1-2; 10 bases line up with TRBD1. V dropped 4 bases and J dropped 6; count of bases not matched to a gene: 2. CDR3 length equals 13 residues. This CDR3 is CASSSGTGDGYTF. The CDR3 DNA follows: TGTGCCAGCAGTTCCGGGACAGGGGATGGCTACACCTTC.

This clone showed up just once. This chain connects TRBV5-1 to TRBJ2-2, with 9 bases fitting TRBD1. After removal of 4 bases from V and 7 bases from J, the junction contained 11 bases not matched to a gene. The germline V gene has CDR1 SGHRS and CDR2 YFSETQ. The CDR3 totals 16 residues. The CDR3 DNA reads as TGCGCCAGCAGCCCGGGTCCCGGGACAGGGTTCGGGGAGCTGTTTTTT. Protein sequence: CASSPGPGTGFGELFF.

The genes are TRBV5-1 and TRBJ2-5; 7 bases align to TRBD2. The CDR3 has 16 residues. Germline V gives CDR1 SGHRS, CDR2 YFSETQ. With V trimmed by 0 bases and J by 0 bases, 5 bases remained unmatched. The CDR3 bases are TGCGCCAGCAGCTTGGGCGCGCGGGGGAACCAAGAGACCCAGTACTTC. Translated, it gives CASSLGARGNQETQYF.

The CDR3 region has the DNA TGTGCCAGTAGCCGCGGACTAGCCGACGAGCAGTACTTC. As protein: CASSRGLADEQYF. The genes are TRBV19 and TRBJ2-7; 8 nucleotides line up with TRBD2. Trimming at V came to 6 bases and at J to 5 bases, leaving 6 bases not matched to a gene. This CDR3 is built from 13 residues. Germline loops: CDR1 LNHDA, CDR2 SQIVND (reference sequence). Drawing the rest from reference TRBV19 and TRBJ2-7, the complete variable domain is DGGITQSPKYLFRKEGQNVTLSCEQNLNHDAMYWYRQDPGQGLRLIYYSQIVNDFQKGDIAEGYSVSREKKESFPLTVTSAQKNPTAFYLCASSRGLADEQYFGPGTRLTVT.

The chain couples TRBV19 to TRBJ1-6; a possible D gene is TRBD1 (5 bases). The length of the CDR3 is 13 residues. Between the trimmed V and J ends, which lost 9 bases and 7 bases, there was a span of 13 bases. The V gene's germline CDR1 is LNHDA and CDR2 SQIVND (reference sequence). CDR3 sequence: CASNDSGNSPLHF. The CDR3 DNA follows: TGTGCCAGCAACGACAGTGGGAATTCACCCCTCCACTTT.

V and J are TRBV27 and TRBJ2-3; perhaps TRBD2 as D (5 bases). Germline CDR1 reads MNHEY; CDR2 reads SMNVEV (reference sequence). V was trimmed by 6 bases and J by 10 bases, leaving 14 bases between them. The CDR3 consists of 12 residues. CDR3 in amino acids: CASRAMGSAQYF. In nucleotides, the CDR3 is TGTGCCAGCAGGGCAATGGGGAGCGCGCAGTATTTT.

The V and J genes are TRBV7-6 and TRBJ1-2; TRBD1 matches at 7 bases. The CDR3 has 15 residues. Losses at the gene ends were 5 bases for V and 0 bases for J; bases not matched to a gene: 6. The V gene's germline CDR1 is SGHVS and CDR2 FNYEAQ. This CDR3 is CASSARQGANYGYTF. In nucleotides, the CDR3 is TGTGCCAGCAGCGCCCGACAGGGAGCTAACTATGGCTACACCTTC.

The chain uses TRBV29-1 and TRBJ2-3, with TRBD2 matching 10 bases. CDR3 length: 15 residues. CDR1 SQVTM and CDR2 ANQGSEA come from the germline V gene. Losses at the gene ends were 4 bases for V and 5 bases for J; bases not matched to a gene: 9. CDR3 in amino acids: CSVAPSGGALDTQYF. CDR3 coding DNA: TGCAGCGTTGCCCCCAGCGGGGGGGCGTTAGATACGCAGTATTTT.

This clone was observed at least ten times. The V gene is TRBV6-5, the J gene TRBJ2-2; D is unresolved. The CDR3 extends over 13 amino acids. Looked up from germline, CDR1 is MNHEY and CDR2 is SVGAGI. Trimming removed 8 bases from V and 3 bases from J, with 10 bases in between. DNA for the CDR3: TGTGCCAGCTACGCCGCGGACACCGGGGAGCTGTTTTTT. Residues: CASYAADTGELFF.

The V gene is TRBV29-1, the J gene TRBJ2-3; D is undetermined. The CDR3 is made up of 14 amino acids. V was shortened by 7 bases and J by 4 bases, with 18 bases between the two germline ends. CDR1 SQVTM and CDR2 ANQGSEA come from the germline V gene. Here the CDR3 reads CSAAASVGADTQYF. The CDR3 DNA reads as TGCAGCGCCGCGGCCTCGGTGGGTGCAGATACGCAGTATTTT.

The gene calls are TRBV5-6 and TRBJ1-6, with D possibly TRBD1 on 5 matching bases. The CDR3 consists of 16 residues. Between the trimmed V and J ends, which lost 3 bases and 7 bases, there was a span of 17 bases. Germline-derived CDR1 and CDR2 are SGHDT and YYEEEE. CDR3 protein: CASSWGRVTTNSPLHF. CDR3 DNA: TGTGCCAGCAGCTGGGGCAGGGTCACAACCAATTCACCCCTCCACTTT.

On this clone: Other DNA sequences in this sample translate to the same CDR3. CDR3 in amino acids: CASSLGGGQETQYF. CDR3 nucleotides: TGTGCCAGCAGCTTAGGTGGGGGGCAAGAGACCCAGTACTTC. The gene calls are TRBV7-2 and TRBJ2-5; D possibly corresponds to TRBD2 (6 bases). Trimming cost V 1 base and J 2 bases, with 8 bases left between them. The germline CDR1 and CDR2 sequences are SGHTA and FQGNSA. The CDR3 has 14 amino acids. Full variable domain (outside the CDR3, taken from reference TRBV7-2 and TRBJ2-5): GAGVSQSPSNKVTEKGKDVELRCDPISGHTALYWYRQSLGQGLEFLIYFQGNSAPDKSGLPSDRFSAERTGGSVSTLTIQRTQQEDSAVYLCASSLGGGQETQYFGPGTRLLVL.

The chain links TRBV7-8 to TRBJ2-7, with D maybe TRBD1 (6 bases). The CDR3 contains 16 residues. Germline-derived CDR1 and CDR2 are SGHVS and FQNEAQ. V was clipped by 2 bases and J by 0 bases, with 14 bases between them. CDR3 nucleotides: TGTGCCAGCAGCTTATACACAGGGCCGAGCTCCTACGAGCAGTACTTC. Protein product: CASSLYTGPSSYEQYF. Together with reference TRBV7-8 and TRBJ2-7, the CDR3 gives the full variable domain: GAGVSQSPRYKVAKRGQDVALRCDPISGHVSLFWYQQALGQGPEFLTYFQNEAQLDKSGLPSDRFFAERPEGSVSTLKIQRTQQEDSAVYLCASSLYTGPSSYEQYFGPGTRLTVT.

In DNA form, the CDR3 reads TGTGCCAGCAGCGTAGGACTCATTGGAAACACCATATATTTT. Protein: CASSVGLIGNTIYF. This chain uses TRBV9 with TRBJ1-3; D ambiguous. The germline V gene encodes CDR1 SGDLS and CDR2 YYNGEE. This CDR3 comprises 14 residues. Trimming removed 0 bases from V and 3 bases from J, with 7 bases in between. The whole variable domain, remainder taken from reference TRBV9 and TRBJ1-3, is DSGVTQTPKHLITATGQRVTLRCSPRSGDLSVYWYQQSLDQGLQFLIQYYNGEERAKGNILERFSAQQFPDLHSELNLSSLELGDSALYFCASSVGLIGNTIYFGEGSWLTVV.

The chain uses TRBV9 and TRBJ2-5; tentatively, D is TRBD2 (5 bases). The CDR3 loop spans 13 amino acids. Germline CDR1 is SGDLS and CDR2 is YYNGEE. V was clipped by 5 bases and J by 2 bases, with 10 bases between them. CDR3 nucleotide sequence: TGTGCCAGCAGTGTAAGCGGACAAGAGACCCAGTACTTC. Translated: CASSVSGQETQYF.

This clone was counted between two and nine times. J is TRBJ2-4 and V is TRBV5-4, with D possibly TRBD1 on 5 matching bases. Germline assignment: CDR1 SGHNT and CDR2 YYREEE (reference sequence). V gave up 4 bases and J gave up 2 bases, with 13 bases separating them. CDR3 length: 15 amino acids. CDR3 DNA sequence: TGTGCCAGCAGCGACCGGACACTTTCCAAAAACATTCAGTACTTC. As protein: CASSDRTLSKNIQYF.

DNA for the CDR3: TGTGCCAGCAGCTTGAAGACAGGCATAGATGAAAAACTGTTTTTT. Protein: CASSLKTGIDEKLFF. The rearrangement joins TRBV5-4 to TRBJ1-4; tentatively, D is TRBD1 (6 bases). Trimming took off 1 base at V and 6 bases at J, with 13 bases between the two ends. This CDR3 is 15 amino acids long. Germline loops: CDR1 SGHNT, CDR2 YYREEE (reference sequence).

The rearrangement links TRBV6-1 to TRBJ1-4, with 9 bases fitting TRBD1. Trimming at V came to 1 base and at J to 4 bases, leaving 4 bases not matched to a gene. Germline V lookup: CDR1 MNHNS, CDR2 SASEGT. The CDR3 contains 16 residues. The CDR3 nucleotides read TGTGCCAGCAGTGAAGTCGGGGGACAGGGTAATGAAAAACTGTTTTTT. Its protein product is CASSEVGGQGNEKLFF.

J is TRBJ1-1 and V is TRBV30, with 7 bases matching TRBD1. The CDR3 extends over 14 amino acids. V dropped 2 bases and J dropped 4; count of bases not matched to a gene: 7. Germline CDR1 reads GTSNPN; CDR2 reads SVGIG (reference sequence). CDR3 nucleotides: TGTGCCTGGAGTAAGACAGGGAGCGGCACTGAAGCTTTCTTT. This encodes CAWSKTGSGTEAFF.

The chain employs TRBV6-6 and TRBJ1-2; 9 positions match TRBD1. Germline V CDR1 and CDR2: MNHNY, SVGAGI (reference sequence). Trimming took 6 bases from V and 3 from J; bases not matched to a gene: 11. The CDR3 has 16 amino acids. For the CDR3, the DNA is TGTGCCAGCAGAGATCAACCCGGGACAGGGTACTATGGCTACACCTTC. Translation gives CASRDQPGTGYYGYTF.

The CDR3 DNA follows: TGTGCCACCAGCAGAGATCTCAGCGGGGTGAACACCGGGGAGCTGTTTTTT. As protein: CATSRDLSGVNTGELFF. The genes are TRBV15 and TRBJ2-2; 7 positions agree with TRBD2. The V gene end was trimmed by 0 bases and the J gene end by 1 base; junction bases not matched to a gene: 5. The CDR3 is 17 residues long. In germline, CDR1 is LNHNV, CDR2 YYDKDF (reference sequence).

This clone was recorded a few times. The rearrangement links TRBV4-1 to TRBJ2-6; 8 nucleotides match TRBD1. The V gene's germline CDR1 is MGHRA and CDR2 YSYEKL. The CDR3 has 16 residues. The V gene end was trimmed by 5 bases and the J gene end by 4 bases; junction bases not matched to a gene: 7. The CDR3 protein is CASSDTRGPGANVLTF. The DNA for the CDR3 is TGCGCCAGCAGCGACACCAGGGGGCCCGGGGCCAACGTCCTGACTTTC.

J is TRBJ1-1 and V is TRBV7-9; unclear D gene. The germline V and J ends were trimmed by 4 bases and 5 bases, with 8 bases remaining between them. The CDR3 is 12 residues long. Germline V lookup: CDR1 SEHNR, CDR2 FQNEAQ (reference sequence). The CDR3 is CASSSGGTEAFF. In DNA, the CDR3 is TGTGCCAGCAGCTCCGGCGGGACTGAAGCTTTCTTT. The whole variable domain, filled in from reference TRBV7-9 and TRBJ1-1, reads DTGVSQNPRHKITKRGQNVTFRCDPISEHNRLYWYRQTLGQGPEFLTYFQNEAQLEKSRLLSDRFSAERPKGSFSTLEIQRTEQGDSAMYLCASSSGGTEAFFGQGTRLTVV.

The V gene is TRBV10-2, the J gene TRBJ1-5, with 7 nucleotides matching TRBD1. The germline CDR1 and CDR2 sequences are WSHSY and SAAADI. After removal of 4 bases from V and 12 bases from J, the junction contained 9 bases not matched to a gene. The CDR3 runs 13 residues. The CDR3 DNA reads TGCGCCAGCAGTGCCAGCCGGGACAGCTACCAGCATTTT. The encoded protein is CASSASRDSYQHF.